The source of this T cell receptor beta chain is a study of PD-1 blockade in classical Hodgkin lymphoma (dated by TCRdb to 2020 to 2022). A note on the overall study: Nivolumab dosing was 3 mg/kg intravenously every 2 weeks, continuing until either disease progression or unacceptable toxicity. To define a peripheral blood immune signature of response to PD-1 blockade in classical Hodgkin lymphoma, the study combined TCR beta sequencing with CyTOF.

Regarding this clone: Its antigen is unknown. No base quality information exists; no much larger clone differs at one position.

Measured from the cysteine to the phenylalanine, the CDR3 is 14 residues long. The read is trimmed to its CDR3 DNA, 42 bases read in frame from base 1. CDR1 and CDR2 were assigned from the germline V gene (reference sequence) as LNHDA and SQIVND. From V the trimming removes 7 bases and from J it removes 7 bases, while the gene matches leave 7 bases of the junction unaccounted for. Explained via the paper, the time point label denotes: cycle 2 day 1 (C2D1) of nivolumab. Every trial patient had relapsed following autologous stem cell transplantation, and prior brentuximab vedotin exposure was what differed among cohorts A, B and C. The trial cohort was composed of approximately 60 patients with relapsed/refractory classical Hodgkin lymphoma, for whom complete response, partial response or progressive disease was recorded as best overall response. Single-agent nivolumab was administered to trial patients in the multi-cohort phase II CheckMate 205 trial. An independent review committee assessed best overall response by applying the 2007 International Working Group response criteria. Trial PBMCs were collected immediately before nivolumab initiation (C1D1) and during therapy at cycle 2 day 1 and cycle 4 day 1. Peripheral blood was collected in 8 mL Vacutainer Cell Preparation Tubes, from which PBMCs were isolated by centrifugation and then cryopreserved.

Genomic DNA was isolated using the Qiagen DNeasy kit from unsorted PBMCs as well as from negatively selected CD4+ and CD8+ fractions. Using primers that anneal to V and J segments, immunoSEQ multiplex PCR amplified the TCR beta CDR3 regions. Amplification bias was minimized using a synthetic immune receptor repertoire, and residual bias was removed computationally after sequencing. As for how the authors treated the data: Custom Python scripts were used to quantify repertoire diversity as the Shannon entropy index. The unsorted, CD4+ and CD8+ repertoires were each analyzed separately, with the exception of combined analyses, where CD4+ and CD8+ sequences were merged in silico. Clonal expansion was defined as at least a 2-fold frequency increase after treatment relative to C1D1, with a pseudocount of 0.5 for undetected baseline clones. Singleton clones were defined as clones with 0 or 1 copy at C1D1, and non-singleton clones were defined as clones with 2 or more copies. By matching protein sequences in sorted samples from the same patient, clones expanded in unsorted samples were annotated as CD4+, CD8+ or unknown. Wilcoxon tests on paired samples were used to test changes in diversity from C1D1 to C4D1. TCRdb took this table from immuneACCESS and kept in-frame rearrangements with V and J called. Such tables lack part of the clones; where checked against another copy, unresolved V genes explain under half of the gap, and the rest is unexplained. Clone size and V and J calls were adopted from that table, with D and trimming inferred from the DNA. This sample is represented by 49,000 or so clones; about three quarters of them were singletons. The ten top clones hold around 20% of the sample.

Points the paper makes about the study in general: By C4D1, a significant rise was seen in CD4+ TCR diversity but not in CD8+ TCR diversity (p=0.0027 vs p=0.16), and the rise was most apparent among complete responders (p=0.02). Lower diversity was observed in patients in whom nivolumab was started less than 1 year after ASCT, and these patients were excluded from later analyses so that confounding by immune reconstitution would be avoided. The study was restricted to a single clinical trial cohort, and the causes of repertoire differences, possibly disease activity or prior therapy, were left undefined. Baseline TCR diversity was reported to be lower in newly diagnosed patients than in healthy donors and to be lower still in relapsed/refractory patients. Baseline diversity similar to that of newly diagnosed patients was observed in trial patients achieving complete response, whereas significantly lower diversity was observed in partial responders and progressors.

The sequences come from peripheral blood mononuclear cells (PBMCs), collected before the second cycle of nivolumab. This chain joins TRBV19 to TRBJ2-1, and TRBD1 matches 10 of the central bases. The TCR comes from a human donor with classical Hodgkin lymphoma. In nucleotide form, the sequence is TGTGCCAGTACAGACAGGGGGCGAAGTAATGAGCAGTTCTTC. It specifies CASTDRGRSNEQFF.